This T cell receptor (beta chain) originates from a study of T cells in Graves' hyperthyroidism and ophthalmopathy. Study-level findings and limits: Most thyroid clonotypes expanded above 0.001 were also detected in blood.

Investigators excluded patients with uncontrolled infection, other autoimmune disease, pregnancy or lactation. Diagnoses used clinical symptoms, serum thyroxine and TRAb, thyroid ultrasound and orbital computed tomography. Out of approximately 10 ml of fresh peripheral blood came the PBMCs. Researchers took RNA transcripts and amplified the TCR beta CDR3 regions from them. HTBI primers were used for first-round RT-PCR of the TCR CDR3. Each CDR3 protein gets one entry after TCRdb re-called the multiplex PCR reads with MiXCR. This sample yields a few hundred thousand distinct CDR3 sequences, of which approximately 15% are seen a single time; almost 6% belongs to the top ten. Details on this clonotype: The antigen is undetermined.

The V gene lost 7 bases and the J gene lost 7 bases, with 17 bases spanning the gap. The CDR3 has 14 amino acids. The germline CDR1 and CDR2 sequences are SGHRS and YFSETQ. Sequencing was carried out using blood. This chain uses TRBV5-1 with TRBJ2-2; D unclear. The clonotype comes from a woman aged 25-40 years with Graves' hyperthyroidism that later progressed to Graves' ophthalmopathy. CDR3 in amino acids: CASVPNTWGGELFF. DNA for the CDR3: TGCGCCAGCGTCCCAAATACGTGGGGCGGGGAGCTGTTTTTT. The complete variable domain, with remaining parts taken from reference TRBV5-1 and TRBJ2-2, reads KAGVTQTPRYLIKTRGQQVTLSCSPISGHRSVSWYQQTPGQGLQFLFEYFSETQRNKGNFPGRFSGRQFSNSRSEMNVSTLELGDSALYLCASVPNTWGGELFFGEGSRLTVL.